The 8 T cell receptor beta chains below all came from one sample that was sequenced in a study of T cells in Graves' hyperthyroidism and ophthalmopathy. Amplification yielded TCR beta CDR3 regions, with RNA transcripts as the source. HTBI primers were employed in a first-round RT-PCR of the TCR CDR3. From the multiplex PCR reads, TCRdb called clonotypes with MiXCR, one entry per CDR3 protein. Among about 840,000 distinct CDR3 sequences, roughly 40% were seen once, and the ten largest hold more than 7%. Source material: blood. The receptors were sampled from a man younger than 35 with Graves' hyperthyroidism.

Points on this clonotype: A single base separates this from a much larger clone, so it may be a read error. The chain is built from TRBV20-1 and TRBJ2-5; 9 positions match TRBD1. Trimming took 6 bases from V and 7 from J; bases not matched to a gene: 12. In germline, CDR1 is DFQATT, CDR2 SNEGSKA (reference sequence). The CDR3 is 14 amino acids. CDR3 amino acids: CSATGTGSGGTQYF. Written as DNA, the CDR3 is TGCAGTGCAACCGGGACAGGGTCGGGTGGGACCCAGTACTTC.

The V gene is TRBV20-1, the J gene TRBJ2-3, with 13 bases identical to TRBD2. The CDR3 runs to 15 residues. In germline, CDR1 is DFQATT, CDR2 SNEGSKA (reference sequence). V dropped 6 bases and J dropped 6; count of bases not matched to a gene: 9. CDR3 in amino acids: CSARGLAGVSDTQYF. The CDR3 bases are TGCAGTGCCCGTGGACTAGCGGGAGTCTCGGATACGCAGTATTTT.

Comment on this clonotype: A clone one base away is much larger, so this may be a read error. V is TRBV10-3 and J is TRBJ2-7; 10 positions match TRBD1. In germline, CDR1 is ENHRY, CDR2 SYGVKD. V dropped 9 bases and J dropped 5; count of bases not matched to a gene: 10. This CDR3 is 14 amino acids long. CDR3 region: CAIASGTGVHEQYF. The CDR3 DNA reads as TGTGCCATAGCCTCCGGGACAGGGGTCCACGAGCAGTACTTC.

This clonotype was seen at least ten times. The chain employs TRBV2 and TRBJ2-7; D is unclear. CDR1 and CDR2 from the germline V gene are SNHLY and FYNNEI. V gave up 1 base and J gave up 4 bases, with 14 bases separating them. This CDR3 has 15 amino acids. In DNA form, the CDR3 reads TGTGCCAGCAGTGAAGAGGCAGGTAACGTTTACGAGCAGTACTTC. The encoded protein is CASSEEAGNVYEQYF.

There are many counts of this clonotype. The CDR3 loop is CSVVGKAGNTIYF. Written as DNA, the CDR3 is TGCAGCGTGGTCGGAAAAGCTGGAAACACCATATATTTT. The chain is built from TRBV29-1 and TRBJ1-3; D not certain. Between the trimmed V and J ends, which lost 6 bases and 2 bases, there was a span of 11 bases. Germline V lookup: CDR1 SQVTM, CDR2 ANQGSEA. The length of the CDR3 is 13 residues. Full variable domain (outside the CDR3, taken from reference TRBV29-1 and TRBJ1-3): SAVISQKPSRDICQRGTSLTIQCQVDSQVTMMFWYRQQPGQSLTLIATANQGSEATYESGFVIDKFPISRPNLTFSTLTVSNMSPEDSSIYLCSVVGKAGNTIYFGEGSWLTVV.

This clonotype was counted a few times. V gene TRBV7-9 combines with J gene TRBJ2-7; a possible D gene is TRBD2 (6 bases). The V gene's germline CDR1 is SEHNR and CDR2 FQNEAQ (reference sequence). V lost 3 bases and J 6 bases, leaving 12 bases between the germline ends. This CDR3 region has 13 residues. The CDR3 sequence is CASSFRLGLEQYF. CDR3 coding DNA: TGTGCCAGCAGCTTCCGTCTGGGACTCGAGCAGTACTTC.

This chain connects TRBV15 to TRBJ1-1; D call uncertain. Germline-derived CDR1 and CDR2 are LNHNV and YYDKDF (reference sequence). The CDR3 spans 15 residues. The V gene lost 3 bases and the J gene lost 1 base, with 12 bases spanning the gap. DNA for the CDR3: TGTGCCACCAGCAGCGTGCGGGAGGGGAACACTGAAGCTTTCTTT. Translation: CATSSVREGNTEAFF. The full variable domain, its missing parts supplied by reference TRBV15 and TRBJ1-1, is DAMVIQNPRYQVTQFGKPVTLSCSQTLNHNVMYWYQQKSSQAPKLLFHYYDKDFNNEADTPDNFQSRRPNTSFCFLDIRSPGLGDTAMYLCATSSVREGNTEAFFGQGTRLTVV.

In the case of this clonotype: A much more abundant neighbour one base away suggests this may be a read error. The chain combines TRBV2 with TRBJ1-5; D uncertain. This CDR3 has 14 amino acids. In germline, CDR1 is SNHLY, CDR2 FYNNEI. The V and J ends lost 5 bases and 7 bases respectively, with 15 bases between them. CDR3 amino acids: CASSQGQPGQPQHF. Here the CDR3 DNA reads TGTGCCAGCAGTCAAGGTCAGCCCGGCCAGCCCCAGCATTTT. The whole variable domain, remainder taken from reference TRBV2 and TRBJ1-5, is EPEVTQTPSHQVTQMGQEVILRCVPISNHLYFYWYRQILGQKVEFLVSFYNNEISEKSEIFDDQFSVERPDGSNFTLKIRSTKLEDSAMYFCASSQGQPGQPQHFGDGTRLSIL.